These 27 T cell receptor beta chains originate from one sample sequenced in a study of blood T cell repertoires in COVID-19. Some clones are missing from TCRdb's copy, which holds only in-frame ones; the method was immunoSEQ multiplex PCR. Among about 110,000 clones, less than 90% were seen once, and the ten largest hold around 3.9%. Input material: peripheral blood. Receptors originate from a man aged 45-65 years with acute or convalescent COVID-19.

This clone was picked up one time. The gene calls are TRBV30 and TRBJ2-3; D ambiguous. Germline values: CDR1 GTSNPN, CDR2 SVGIG (reference sequence). The CDR3 has 15 amino acids. Trimming left V 0 bases short and J 0 bases short, with 10 bases between. The chain's CDR3 is CAWSVLGTSTDTQYF. CDR3 DNA sequence: TGTGCCTGGAGTGTACTGGGCACTAGCACAGATACGCAGTATTTT.

The J gene is TRBJ2-5, the V gene TRBV5-1, with D unresolved. The CDR3 is 15 amino acids. Trimming cost V 4 bases and J 0 bases, with 13 bases left between them. From germline, CDR1 is SGHRS and CDR2 YFSETQ. The CDR3 loop is CASSQEDTYQETQYF. In nucleotides, the CDR3 is TGCGCCAGCAGCCAGGAAGATACGTACCAAGAGACCCAGTACTTC.

This chain links TRBV5-1 with TRBJ1-4; 8 bases line up with TRBD1. In germline, CDR1 is SGHRS, CDR2 YFSETQ. J was trimmed by 0 bases and V by 4 bases; bases with no gene match: 5. The CDR3 consists of 16 residues. CDR3 region: CASSIPTGATNEKLFF. Here the CDR3 DNA reads TGCGCCAGCAGCATACCGACAGGGGCAACTAATGAAAAACTGTTTTTT.

This sequence joins TRBV28 and TRBJ1-2, with a tentative D call TRBD1 (5 bases). The germline V and J ends were trimmed by 6 bases and 6 bases, with 17 bases remaining between them. CDR1 is MDHEN and CDR2 is SYDVKM in the germline V gene. The length of the CDR3 is 14 residues. The CDR3 DNA follows: TGTGCCAGCAGCCAATTCAGGGAATCCGATGGCTACACCTTC. It specifies CASSQFRESDGYTF.

This chain uses TRBV28 with TRBJ1-6; D is unclear. Trimming removed 2 bases from V and 12 bases from J, with 11 bases in between. The CDR3 length is 13 residues. CDR1 is MDHEN and CDR2 is SYDVKM in the germline V gene. The CDR3 reads CASSLGEGKPLHF. CDR3 coding DNA: TGTGCCAGCAGTTTAGGGGAGGGTAAACCCCTCCACTTT.

The gene calls are TRBV7-9 and TRBJ2-1; 7 positions match TRBD2. CDR1 SEHNR and CDR2 FQNEAQ come from the germline V gene (reference sequence). With 4 bases clipped from V and 6 bases from J, the junction kept 15 bases outside the gene matches. The CDR3 consists of 17 residues. In nucleotides, the CDR3 is TGTGCCAGCAGCTCCCACGCCGGGACTACGGGAGGCAATGAGCAGTTCTTC. Translated, it gives CASSSHAGTTGGNEQFF.

In this sample, this clone turned up a few times. This chain connects TRBV28 to TRBJ1-1; maybe TRBD1 (6 bases). Germline loops: CDR1 MDHEN, CDR2 SYDVKM. The CDR3 is made up of 13 amino acids. V was pared by 5 bases and J by 4 bases, with 11 bases between. The CDR3 loop reads CASSLTGFTEAFF. CDR3 in DNA: TGTGCCAGCAGTCTAACAGGGTTCACTGAAGCTTTCTTT.

CDR3 sequence reads: CAISDGRDTDTQYF. The CDR3 bases are TGTGCCATCAGTGACGGGAGAGACACGGATACGCAGTATTTT. The rearrangement links TRBV10-3 to TRBJ2-3; maybe TRBD2 (6 bases). The CDR3 consists of 14 residues. V was pared by 3 bases and J by 6 bases, with 13 bases between. Germline assignment: CDR1 ENHRY and CDR2 SYGVKD.

This chain links TRBV19 with TRBJ1-5, with TRBD1 as a possible D gene (5 bases). Germline V gene lookup returns CDR1 LNHDA and CDR2 SQIVND (reference sequence). The CDR3 runs to 13 residues. Trimming removed 5 bases from V and 4 bases from J, with 9 bases in between. This CDR3 is CASSDSPNQPQHF. Here the CDR3 DNA reads TGTGCCAGTAGTGACAGTCCTAATCAGCCCCAGCATTTT.

The chain joins TRBV5-6 to TRBJ1-5; 10 nucleotides align to TRBD1. The germline gives CDR1 SGHDT, CDR2 YYEEEE. This CDR3 is built from 15 residues. The ends lost 3 bases at V and 7 bases at J; junction bases unmatched: 7. This CDR3 is CASSWRDRGDQPQHF. CDR3 coding DNA: TGTGCCAGCAGCTGGAGGGACAGGGGCGACCAGCCCCAGCATTTT.

The chain recombines TRBV10-3 with TRBJ2-5; 10 bases line up with TRBD1. Germline CDR1 ENHRY, CDR2 SYGVKD. V was clipped by 6 bases and J by 10 bases; unmatched bases: 14. The CDR3 sequence is 15 residues long. CDR3 loop: CAIRTGTGEAGVQYF. The CDR3 nucleotides are TGTGCCATCAGAACCGGGACAGGGGAAGCGGGGGTCCAGTACTTC.

The chain is built from TRBV29-1 and TRBJ2-7; TRBD1 might be the D (6 bases). Germline V gene data show CDR1 as SQVTM and CDR2 as ANQGSEA. Trimming left V 0 bases short and J 4 bases short, with 13 bases between. This CDR3 comprises 14 residues. This CDR3 reads CSVEDRDKSYEQYF. DNA of the CDR3: TGCAGCGTTGAAGATCGGGACAAGAGTTACGAGCAGTACTTC.

The V gene is TRBV7-9, the J gene TRBJ1-1, with D unclear. The CDR3 sequence is 14 residues long. The V end lost 5 bases, the J end lost 1 base, and 11 bases lay between the germline ends. Germline-derived CDR1 and CDR2 are SEHNR and FQNEAQ (reference sequence). The CDR3 spells CASSPPVGNTEAFF. In nucleotides, the CDR3 is TGTGCCAGCAGCCCACCGGTCGGGAACACTGAAGCTTTCTTT.

This clone was picked up one time. The V gene is TRBV3-1 (or the pseudogene TRBV3-2), the J gene TRBJ2-1; 7 positions match TRBD1. CDR1 is LGHDT, CDR2 YNNKEL, per germline (reference sequence). The CDR3 spans 17 residues. V gave up 4 bases and J gave up 2 bases; unmatched junction bases: 11. In nucleotides, the CDR3 is TGTGCCAGCAGCCGTTTTTCAGGGGGACGGACCTACAATGAGCAGTTCTTC. This codes for CASSRFSGGRTYNEQFF.

The chain recombines TRBV7-2 with TRBJ1-2; 9 nucleotides match TRBD1. Germline trimming cut 3 bases from V and 4 bases from J; bases unmatched to any gene: 6. The CDR3 spans 15 residues. From germline, CDR1 is SGHTA and CDR2 FQGNSA. DNA for the CDR3: TGTGCCAGCAGCTTGGGTGGACAGGGGAGCTATGGCTACACCTTC. This gives the protein CASSLGGQGSYGYTF. Variable domain in full (rest from reference TRBV7-2 and TRBJ1-2): GAGVSQSPSNKVTEKGKDVELRCDPISGHTALYWYRQSLGQGLEFLIYFQGNSAPDKSGLPSDRFSAERTGGSVSTLTIQRTQQEDSAVYLCASSLGGQGSYGYTFGSGTRLTVV.

The chain has TRBV9 and TRBJ2-3; 11 bases match TRBD2. This CDR3 is built from 15 residues. In germline, CDR1 is SGDLS, CDR2 YYNGEE. V lost 0 bases, J lost 3 bases, and 0 bases stayed unmatched. This chain's CDR3 is CASSVASGRTDTQYF. The CDR3 DNA follows: TGTGCCAGCAGCGTAGCTAGCGGGAGGACAGATACGCAGTATTTT.

The CDR3 sequence is CATSDRDRGHNEQFF. CDR3 DNA: TGTGCCACCAGTGACCGGGACAGGGGCCACAATGAGCAGTTCTTC. The chain employs TRBV24-1 and TRBJ2-1, with 10 nucleotides matching TRBD1. The CDR3 is 15 residues long. Germline V gene data show CDR1 as KGHDR and CDR2 as SFDVKD. Trimming cost V 4 bases and J 5 bases; bases outside gene matches: 4.

The chain has TRBV19 and TRBJ2-3, with a possible D match to TRBD1 (5 bases). Deletions cut 3 bases from V and 1 base from J, with 8 bases between. Germline CDR1 reads LNHDA; CDR2 reads SQIVND (reference sequence). The CDR3 covers 14 residues. CDR3 protein: CASSIQGGTDTQYF. The CDR3, as DNA: TGTGCCAGTAGTATCCAGGGTGGCACAGATACGCAGTATTTT.

The chain uses TRBV6-1 and TRBJ1-4, with D possibly being TRBD1 (6 bases). The CDR3 loop spans 20 amino acids. CDR1 and CDR2 (germline): MNHNS, SASEGT. Trimming pared 2 bases from V and 2 bases from J, leaving 24 bases between. CDR3 nucleotide sequence: TGTGCCAGCAGTGAATGGGTGTGGTCAGGGGATTATGCGACTAATGAAAAACTGTTTTTT. Translating gives CASSEWVWSGDYATNEKLFF.

The chain recombines TRBV9 with TRBJ1-2, with D possibly TRBD1 on 5 matching bases. The CDR3 extends over 15 amino acids. Trimming cost V 4 bases and J 5 bases, with 18 bases left between them. The germline V gene has CDR1 SGDLS and CDR2 YYNGEE. CDR3 nucleotides: TGTGCCAGCAGCTCGAGTGGAGGGGCCGCTTATGGCTACACCTTC. Its translation is CASSSSGGAAYGYTF.

The rearrangement uses TRBV11-2 and TRBJ2-1; 10 bases are a match to TRBD2. With V trimmed by 0 bases and J by 0 bases, 8 bases remained unmatched. CDR3 length: 19 amino acids. Per the germline V gene, CDR1 is SGHAT and CDR2 is FQNNGV. Written as DNA, the CDR3 is TGTGCCAGCAGCTTAGATAAGACTAGCGGGCTACTCTCCTACAATGAGCAGTTCTTC. As protein: CASSLDKTSGLLSYNEQFF.

This chain uses TRBV12-3 or TRBV12-4 with TRBJ2-7, with D possibly matching TRBD2 (7 bases). V lost 3 bases to trimming and J lost 4 bases, with 10 bases between them. The CDR3 extends over 13 amino acids. The CDR3 nucleotides read TGTGCCAGCAGTTTCGGGGGGCCTTACGAGCAGTACTTC. Translation gives CASSFGGPYEQYF.

The chain carries TRBV9 and TRBJ2-1; TRBD2 might be the D (5 bases). V shed 0 bases and J shed 3 bases, with 10 bases lying between them. The germline V gene has CDR1 SGDLS and CDR2 YYNGEE. The CDR3 covers 15 residues. Written as DNA, the CDR3 is TGTGCCAGCAGCGTAGCGGCTAGCAGCTACAATGAGCAGTTCTTC. Amino acids: CASSVAASSYNEQFF.

The V gene is TRBV2, the J gene TRBJ2-1; D gene ambiguous. Trimming pared 5 bases from V and 7 bases from J, leaving 3 bases between. From germline, CDR1 is SNHLY and CDR2 FYNNEI. The CDR3 loop spans 10 amino acids. This chain's CDR3 is CASSQNEQFF. For the CDR3, the DNA is TGTGCCAGCAGTCAGAATGAGCAGTTCTTC.

The genes are TRBV6-5 and TRBJ1-2; 7 nucleotides agree with TRBD1. J was trimmed by 1 base and V by 4 bases; bases with no gene match: 9. This CDR3 has 16 residues. CDR1 and CDR2 from the germline V gene are MNHEY and SVGAGI. CDR3 sequence: CASSSDPDRVNYGYTF. The CDR3 DNA reads as TGTGCCAGCAGTTCCGATCCAGACAGGGTTAACTATGGCTACACCTTC.

CDR3 loop: CASSTGTGQTGELFF. The CDR3 nucleotides are TGCGCCAGCAGCACAGGGACAGGGCAAACCGGGGAGCTGTTTTTT. This chain connects TRBV5-1 to TRBJ2-2; 9 bases line up with TRBD1. V was clipped by 4 bases and J by 5 bases; unmatched bases: 6. This CDR3 is 15 amino acids long. Germline-derived CDR1 and CDR2 are SGHRS and YFSETQ.

The chain joins TRBV19 to TRBJ2-1, with D possibly being TRBD2 (6 bases). The CDR3 is made up of 16 amino acids. Deletions cut 1 base from V and 9 bases from J, with 19 bases between. Looked up from germline, CDR1 is LNHDA and CDR2 is SQIVND (reference sequence). CDR3 in amino acids: CASSIGGDSTPTEQFF. The CDR3 DNA is TGTGCCAGTAGTATAGGGGGGGACTCAACACCCACTGAGCAGTTCTTC. Full variable domain (missing parts from reference TRBV19 and TRBJ2-1): DGGITQSPKYLFRKEGQNVTLSCEQNLNHDAMYWYRQDPGQGLRLIYYSQIVNDFQKGDIAEGYSVSREKKESFPLTVTSAQKNPTAFYLCASSIGGDSTPTEQFFGPGTRLTVL.